These 22 T cell receptor beta chains came from one sample sequenced in a study of T cell responses to AZD1222 COVID-19 vaccine. The table came from immunoSEQ multiplex PCR; TCRdb's copy has only in-frame clones and leaves some out. Among tens of thousands of clones listed, approximately 86% were seen once. The sequencing here drew on peripheral blood, taken on day 0 of AZD1222 vaccination. Source of these receptors: an adult in good health.

J is TRBJ2-7 and V is TRBV3-1 (or the pseudogene TRBV3-2), with D maybe TRBD1 (6 bases). CDR1 is LGHDT, CDR2 YNNKEL, per germline (reference sequence). The CDR3 sequence is 15 residues long. V dropped 5 bases and J dropped 3 bases, with 17 bases sitting between them. This CDR3 reads CASSSPGQGYYEQYF. CDR3 bases: TGTGCCAGCAGCTCGCCGGGACAAGGGTACTACGAGCAGTACTTC.

The chain is built from TRBV2 and TRBJ2-1, with D hard to call. V lost 7 bases and J 6 bases, leaving 13 bases between the germline ends. The length of the CDR3 is 13 residues. From germline, CDR1 is SNHLY and CDR2 FYNNEI. In DNA, the CDR3 is TGTGCCAGCAAGGTCCCCGGAGTCAATGAGCAGTTCTTC. It yields the protein CASKVPGVNEQFF.

The sample holds a few counts of this clone. The chain is built from TRBV4-1 and TRBJ2-7; no reliable D call. The V and J ends lost 4 bases and 3 bases respectively, with 10 bases between them. Germline V CDR1 and CDR2: MGHRA, YSYEKL. There are 13 residues in the CDR3. The CDR3 DNA is TGCGCCAGCAGCCGCGAGATCCACTACGAGCAGTACTTC. Its protein product is CASSREIHYEQYF.

The gene calls are TRBV29-1 and TRBJ2-1, with a weak D call TRBD2 (7 bases). CDR3 length equals 16 residues. Germline CDR1 and CDR2: SQVTM and ANQGSEA. The ends were cut back, 2 bases at V and 5 bases at J, with 19 bases in the middle. In nucleotides, the CDR3 is TGCAGCGTTGAAAGGGGGGGCCTACTGTTCGACAATGAGCAGTTCTTC. It yields the protein CSVERGGLLFDNEQFF.

V gene TRBV5-6 combines with J gene TRBJ1-5, with a possible D match to TRBD1 (5 bases). Germline CDR1 reads SGHDT; CDR2 reads YYEEEE. The CDR3 spans 14 residues. The V and J ends lost 4 bases and 5 bases respectively, with 13 bases between them. The CDR3 is CASSRGGGDQPQHF. The CDR3, as DNA: TGTGCCAGCAGCCGAGGCGGGGGAGATCAGCCCCAGCATTTT.

This clone was observed a handful of times. This chain joins TRBV29-1 and TRBJ1-2; D unclear. The CDR3 is made up of 11 amino acids. The germline V gene has CDR1 SQVTM and CDR2 ANQGSEA. V was pared by 4 bases and J by 8 bases, with 11 bases between. CDR3 bases: TGCAGCGTTGGACTTTTCGGCGGCTACACCTTC. This translates into CSVGLFGGYTF.

V usage is TRBV29-1 and J usage is TRBJ1-5; D remains ambiguous. Germline V gene lookup returns CDR1 SQVTM and CDR2 ANQGSEA. V gave up 3 bases and J gave up 15 bases, with 12 bases separating them. The CDR3 loop spans 10 amino acids. This chain's CDR3 is CSVDDGRMHF. The CDR3 DNA reads as TGCAGCGTTGACGACGGGAGGATGCATTTT. Based on the CDR3 plus reference TRBV29-1 and TRBJ1-5, the full variable domain is SAVISQKPSRDICQRGTSLTIQCQVDSQVTMMFWYRQQPGQSLTLIATANQGSEATYESGFVIDKFPISRPNLTFSTLTVSNMSPEDSSIYLCSVDDGRMHFGDGTRLSIL.

V and J are TRBV30 and TRBJ2-2; TRBD1 matches 7 bases. Germline V CDR1 and CDR2: GTSNPN, SVGIG (reference sequence). V dropped 4 bases and J dropped 7; count of bases not matched to a gene: 6. CDR3 length equals 13 residues. As DNA, the CDR3 is TGTGCCTGGATTAGGGGGCAGGGCGGGGAGCTGTTTTTT. It is translated as CAWIRGQGGELFF.

The rearrangement links TRBV15 to TRBJ1-1, with D unresolved. CDR1 is LNHNV, CDR2 YYDKDF, per germline (reference sequence). V lost 0 bases and J lost 4, with 9 bases in between. The CDR3 length is 14 residues. CDR3 region: CATSRDFLGTEAFF. In DNA, the CDR3 is TGTGCCACCAGCAGAGATTTCCTCGGCACTGAAGCTTTCTTT.

The chain carries TRBV11-2 and TRBJ2-7, with 8 bases lining up with TRBD1. In germline, CDR1 is SGHAT, CDR2 FQNNGV. The CDR3 covers 15 residues. V gave up 5 bases and J gave up 1 base; unmatched junction bases: 7. CDR3 nucleotide sequence: TGTGCCAGCAGCCATAAACAGGGGGTGTCCTACGAGCAGTACTTC. The encoded protein is CASSHKQGVSYEQYF. Full variable domain (missing parts from reference TRBV11-2 and TRBJ2-7): EAGVAQSPRYKIIEKRQSVAFWCNPISGHATLYWYQQILGQGPKLLIQFQNNGVVDDSQLPKDRFSAERLKGVDSTLKIQPAKLEDSAVYLCASSHKQGVSYEQYFGPGTRLTVT.

The V and J genes are TRBV11-3 and TRBJ2-1; possible D gene TRBD2, 5 bases. Germline V gene sequence: CDR1 SGHNT, CDR2 YENEEA. Trimming removed 2 bases from V and 8 bases from J, with 16 bases in between. CDR3 length equals 15 residues. CDR3: CASSLSASLMDEQFF. DNA for the CDR3: TGTGCCAGCAGCTTATCTGCTAGCTTAATGGATGAGCAGTTCTTC. The variable domain in full, completed from reference TRBV11-3 and TRBJ2-1, reads EAGVVQSPRYKIIEKKQPVAFWCNPISGHNTLYWYLQNLGQGPELLIRYENEEAVDDSQLPKDRFSAERLKGVDSTLKIQPAELGDSAVYLCASSLSASLMDEQFFGPGTRLTVL.

The CDR3 nucleotides read TGTGCCAGCAGTAAAAAGGGTGACCACCGAAGAGAGGAGACCCAGTACTTC. Protein sequence: CASSKKGDHRREETQYF. The chain combines TRBV27 with TRBJ2-5; the D is unclear. CDR1 and CDR2 (germline): MNHEY, SMNVEV (reference sequence). Trimming took 5 bases from V and 5 from J, leaving 24 bases between them. The CDR3 covers 17 residues.

The chain joins TRBV6-1 to TRBJ1-5; possible D gene TRBD1, 5 bases. The V end lost 3 bases, the J end lost 4 bases, and 7 bases lay between the germline ends. The CDR3 is 13 amino acids. In germline, CDR1 is MNHNS, CDR2 SASEGT. CDR3 bases: TGTGCCAGCAGTGACCAGGGAAATCAGCCCCAGCATTTT. Residues: CASSDQGNQPQHF.

This chain uses TRBV11-2 with TRBJ1-1; D is unresolved. Germline values: CDR1 SGHAT, CDR2 FQNNGV. The CDR3 is 15 residues long. Between the trimmed V and J ends, which lost 6 bases and 2 bases, there was a span of 16 bases. CDR3 loop: CASSPTGIANTEAFF. The CDR3 DNA is TGTGCCAGCAGTCCTACGGGAATAGCCAACACTGAAGCTTTCTTT.

The chain has TRBV5-1 and TRBJ2-7, with D perhaps TRBD2 (5 bases). The CDR3 has 14 residues. The germline V gene encodes CDR1 SGHRS and CDR2 YFSETQ. V lost 5 bases to trimming and J lost 6 bases, with 18 bases between them. CDR3 amino acids: CASSSDPSPVEQYF. In DNA, the CDR3 is TGCGCCAGCAGTTCCGACCCTAGCCCTGTCGAGCAGTACTTC. The full variable domain, in which reference TRBV5-1 and TRBJ2-7 provide the parts outside the CDR3, is KAGVTQTPRYLIKTRGQQVTLSCSPISGHRSVSWYQQTPGQGLQFLFEYFSETQRNKGNFPGRFSGRQFSNSRSEMNVSTLELGDSALYLCASSSDPSPVEQYFGPGTRLTVT.

The V call is TRBV18, the J call TRBJ1-5; D remains ambiguous. This CDR3 has 13 amino acids. V gave up 2 bases and J gave up 10 bases, with 12 bases separating them. The germline CDR1 and CDR2 sequences are KGHSH and LQKENI. The CDR3 DNA reads as TGTGCCAGCTCACCAAGGGAGGCAGAACCCCAGCATTTT. It yields the protein CASSPREAEPQHF.

The V and J genes are TRBV29-1 and TRBJ1-2; 7 bases fit TRBD1. CDR1 and CDR2 from the germline V gene are SQVTM and ANQGSEA. V gave up 1 base and J gave up 4 bases; unmatched junction bases: 12. This CDR3 region has 16 residues. The CDR3 nucleotides read TGCAGCGTTGAAGGGACAGGCCTCAGGGCGGGCTATGGCTACACCTTC. Translating gives CSVEGTGLRAGYGYTF. Full variable domain (outside the CDR3, taken from reference TRBV29-1 and TRBJ1-2): SAVISQKPSRDICQRGTSLTIQCQVDSQVTMMFWYRQQPGQSLTLIATANQGSEATYESGFVIDKFPISRPNLTFSTLTVSNMSPEDSSIYLCSVEGTGLRAGYGYTFGSGTRLTVV.

This clone appeared a single time. This chain joins TRBV5-1 and TRBJ2-5; D remains unclear. Trimming removed 1 base at V and 2 bases at J, with 12 bases between. Germline assignment: CDR1 SGHRS and CDR2 YFSETQ. CDR3 length equals 15 residues. DNA of the CDR3: TGCGCCAGCAGCTTGACTATTCCGAATCAAGAGACCCAGTACTTC. Translation: CASSLTIPNQETQYF.

The chain couples TRBV19 to TRBJ2-5; D not resolved. The CDR3 spans 14 residues. Germline V gene lookup returns CDR1 LNHDA and CDR2 SQIVND (reference sequence). V shed 3 bases and J shed 7 bases, with 15 bases lying between them. The chain's CDR3 is CASSIYQTDGTQYF. The CDR3, as DNA: TGTGCCAGTAGTATTTATCAGACTGACGGGACCCAGTACTTC.

This clone was found once. The chain is built from TRBV18 and TRBJ2-3; tentative D call: TRBD2 (7 bases). Deletions cut 0 bases from V and 1 base from J, with 11 bases between. Germline loops: CDR1 KGHSH, CDR2 LQKENI. There are 16 residues in the CDR3. The CDR3 loop reads CASSPPGGGRTDTQYF. The CDR3 DNA reads TGTGCCAGCTCACCACCAGGGGGAGGGCGCACAGATACGCAGTATTTT.

V usage is TRBV7-8 and J usage is TRBJ1-2; D is perhaps TRBD1 (5 bases). The germline gives CDR1 SGHVS, CDR2 FQNEAQ. The CDR3 runs to 16 residues. V lost 1 base, J lost 4 bases, and 16 bases lay in between. The CDR3 is CASSLVRTQPSYGYTF. CDR3 coding DNA: TGTGCCAGCAGCTTAGTTCGGACACAGCCTAGCTATGGCTACACCTTC.

CDR3 loop: CASSQGSYNEQFF. CDR3 nucleotide sequence: TGTGCCAGCAGCCAAGGGTCCTACAATGAGCAGTTCTTC. The V call is TRBV14, the J call TRBJ2-1; no firm D call. CDR1 is SGHDN and CDR2 is FVKESK in the germline V gene. The CDR3 is 13 residues long. Deletions cut 1 base from V and 1 base from J, with 2 bases between.